The rows below give T cell receptor beta chains drawn from one sample of a study of blood T cell repertoires in COVID-19. TCRdb's table, derived via immunoSEQ multiplex PCR, lists solely in-frame clones and lacks some. This sample yields approximately 400,000 clones, of which more than 80% are seen a single time; more than 0.95% belongs to the top ten. Material for sequencing was peripheral blood. All receptors derive from a man between 35 and 55 years old with acute or convalescent COVID-19. Each CDR3 is given with its conserved first and last residue. The order of the fields is clone size, V gene, D gene, J gene, CDR3 length, CDR3 DNA, CDR3 protein. D genes are given only for firm matches. Size values are once, few and many counts, or a class for expanded clones, and some rows have none.

clone size: few
V gene: TRBV6-5
D gene: TRBD1
J gene: TRBJ1-2
CDR3 length: 13
CDR3 DNA: TGTGCCAGCAGCGGACAGGGGGGCTATGGCTACACCTTC
CDR3 protein: CASSGQGGYGYTF

clone size: .
V gene: TRBV27
D gene: TRBD1
J gene: TRBJ1-2
CDR3 length: 15
CDR3 DNA: TGTGCCAGCAGTCCAGGGACAGGGGTTGTGTATGGCTACACCTTC
CDR3 protein: CASSPGTGVVYGYTF

clone size: once
V gene: TRBV5-6
D gene: .
J gene: TRBJ1-4
CDR3 length: 13
CDR3 DNA: TGTGCCAGCAGCTTGGGGCCCAATGAAAAACTGTTTTTT
CDR3 protein: CASSLGPNEKLFF

clone size: .
V gene: TRBV19
D gene: TRBD1
J gene: TRBJ1-1
CDR3 length: 15
CDR3 DNA: TGTGCCAGTAGTACCCAACAGGGGATAAGCACTGAAGCTTTCTTT
CDR3 protein: CASSTQQGISTEAFF

clone size: .
V gene: TRBV12-3/TRBV12-4
D gene: .
J gene: TRBJ2-1
CDR3 length: 10
CDR3 DNA: TGTGCCAGCCGCGGCAATGAGCAGTTCTTC
CDR3 protein: CASRGNEQFF

clone size: .
V gene: TRBV6-6
D gene: .
J gene: TRBJ1-1
CDR3 length: 15
CDR3 DNA: TGTGCCAGCAGAGAATCATCCTCGGGGGACACTGAAGCTTTCTTT
CDR3 protein: CASRESSSGDTEAFF

clone size: .
V gene: TRBV12-5
D gene: TRBD1
J gene: TRBJ2-3
CDR3 length: 16
CDR3 DNA: TGTGCTAGTGGTTTGCTCCGGGACAGAAGCACAGATACGCAGTATTTT
CDR3 protein: CASGLLRDRSTDTQYF

clone size: .
V gene: TRBV9
D gene: .
J gene: TRBJ1-2
CDR3 length: 15
CDR3 DNA: TGTGCCAGCAGCGTAGAGGGGGGAGGGAACTATGGCTACACCTTC
CDR3 protein: CASSVEGGGNYGYTF

clone size: .
V gene: TRBV2
D gene: .
J gene: TRBJ1-5
CDR3 length: 13
CDR3 DNA: TGTGCCAGCAGGATCACAGGGAATCAGCCCCAGCATTTT
CDR3 protein: CASRITGNQPQHF

clone size: .
V gene: TRBV24-1
D gene: TRBD1
J gene: TRBJ2-3
CDR3 length: 17
CDR3 DNA: TGTGCCACCAGTGATTGGATGAGGGGGCTGGGCACAGATACGCAGTATTTT
CDR3 protein: CATSDWMRGLGTDTQYF

clone size: once
V gene: TRBV18
D gene: .
J gene: TRBJ1-2
CDR3 length: 12
CDR3 DNA: TGTGCCAGCTCACAGGGGTACTATGGCTACACCTTC
CDR3 protein: CASSQGYYGYTF

clone size: .
V gene: TRBV27
D gene: TRBD2
J gene: TRBJ2-1
CDR3 length: 15
CDR3 DNA: TGTGCCAGCAGTGCCCGGCGGGGGTCGTACAATGAGCAGTTCTTC
CDR3 protein: CASSARRGSYNEQFF

clone size: .
V gene: TRBV6-6
D gene: TRBD1
J gene: TRBJ2-2
CDR3 length: 14
CDR3 DNA: TGTGCCAGCAGGCCACAGGGGGGCACCGGGGAGCTGTTTTTT
CDR3 protein: CASRPQGGTGELFF

clone size: .
V gene: TRBV27
D gene: .
J gene: TRBJ2-7
CDR3 length: 14
CDR3 DNA: TGTGCCAGCCAACGGTCCGGGTACTCCTACGAGCAGTACTTC
CDR3 protein: CASQRSGYSYEQYF

clone size: .
V gene: TRBV6-6
D gene: .
J gene: TRBJ2-7
CDR3 length: 13
CDR3 DNA: TGTGCCAGCAGTGATTTAGACTCCTACGAGCAGTACTTC
CDR3 protein: CASSDLDSYEQYF

clone size: .
V gene: TRBV28
D gene: .
J gene: TRBJ1-1
CDR3 length: 10
CDR3 DNA: TGTGCCAGCAGCTATCGAGAAGCTTTCTTT
CDR3 protein: CASSYREAFF

clone size: .
V gene: TRBV2
D gene: TRBD1
J gene: TRBJ2-7
CDR3 length: 14
CDR3 DNA: TGTGCCAGCAGAGGAGGGACAGGCCCTTACGAGCAGTACTTC
CDR3 protein: CASRGGTGPYEQYF

clone size: few
V gene: TRBV6-2/TRBV6-3
D gene: TRBD2
J gene: TRBJ2-7
CDR3 length: 18
CDR3 DNA: TGTGCCAGCAGCCCCCCTTTTAGAGCGGGGGGGAGCTCCTACGAGCAGTACTTC
CDR3 protein: CASSPPFRAGGSSYEQYF

clone size: once
V gene: TRBV30
D gene: .
J gene: TRBJ2-7
CDR3 length: 14
CDR3 DNA: TGTGCCTGGAGTGTAAACAGGGCCACCAACGAGCAGTACTTC
CDR3 protein: CAWSVNRATNEQYF

clone size: .
V gene: TRBV7-9
D gene: .
J gene: TRBJ1-1
CDR3 length: 16
CDR3 DNA: TGTGCCAGCAGCGCCGAACAGCTTACCGTGAACACTGAAGCTTTCTTT
CDR3 protein: CASSAEQLTVNTEAFF

clone size: once
V gene: TRBV12-3/TRBV12-4
D gene: .
J gene: TRBJ1-5
CDR3 length: 13
CDR3 DNA: TGTGCCAGCAGTATCAGGAGCAATCAGCCCCAGCATTTT
CDR3 protein: CASSIRSNQPQHF

clone size: .
V gene: TRBV3-1/TRBV3-2
D gene: TRBD1
J gene: TRBJ2-3
CDR3 length: 14
CDR3 DNA: TGTGCCAGCAGCCTTGACAGGGTAGTCGATACGCAGTATTTT
CDR3 protein: CASSLDRVVDTQYF

clone size: .
V gene: TRBV2
D gene: TRBD1
J gene: TRBJ2-1
CDR3 length: 14
CDR3 DNA: TGTGCCAGCAGCCCGCGGACAGGGATCAATGAGCAGTTCTTC
CDR3 protein: CASSPRTGINEQFF

clone size: .
V gene: TRBV5-4
D gene: .
J gene: TRBJ1-1
CDR3 length: 14
CDR3 DNA: TGTGCCAGCAGCAGAAGCCCTTCGAACACTGAAGCTTTCTTT
CDR3 protein: CASSRSPSNTEAFF

clone size: few
V gene: TRBV3-1/TRBV3-2
D gene: TRBD1
J gene: TRBJ1-1
CDR3 length: 12
CDR3 DNA: TGTGCCAGCTCAGACAGGGGAGCGGAAGCTTTCTTT
CDR3 protein: CASSDRGAEAFF

clone size: .
V gene: TRBV4-2
D gene: TRBD1
J gene: TRBJ2-7
CDR3 length: 16
CDR3 DNA: TGTGCCAGCAGCCAAGTTTCGGGACAGGGTTCCTACGAGCAGTACTTC
CDR3 protein: CASSQVSGQGSYEQYF

clone size: .
V gene: TRBV11-2
D gene: .
J gene: TRBJ2-5
CDR3 length: 13
CDR3 DNA: TGTGCCAGCGGGGCTCGAATCCAAGAGACCCAGTACTTC
CDR3 protein: CASGARIQETQYF

clone size: once
V gene: TRBV6-6
D gene: .
J gene: TRBJ1-5
CDR3 length: 13
CDR3 DNA: TGTGCCAGCAGTTACGGCGGGAATCAGCCCCAGCATTTT
CDR3 protein: CASSYGGNQPQHF

clone size: .
V gene: TRBV7-3
D gene: TRBD1
J gene: TRBJ2-5
CDR3 length: 15
CDR3 DNA: TGTGCCAGCAGTTACGACAGGGGGCTTCAAGAGACCCAGTACTTC
CDR3 protein: CASSYDRGLQETQYF